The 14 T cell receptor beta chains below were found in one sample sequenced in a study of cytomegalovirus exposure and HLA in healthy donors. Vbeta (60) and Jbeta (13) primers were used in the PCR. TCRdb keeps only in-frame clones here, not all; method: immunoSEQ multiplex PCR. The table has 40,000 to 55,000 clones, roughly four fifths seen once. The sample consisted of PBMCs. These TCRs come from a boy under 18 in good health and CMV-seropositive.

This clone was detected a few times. The CDR3 sequence: CASRGRGSEQFF. Here the CDR3 DNA reads TGTGCCAGCAGAGGCCGGGGGTCTGAGCAGTTCTTC. The chain carries TRBV6-1 and TRBJ2-1; tentative D call: TRBD2 (6 bases). V was cut by 6 bases and J by 9 bases, with 12 bases left in between. Germline CDR1 reads MNHNS; CDR2 reads SASEGT. There are 12 residues in the CDR3.

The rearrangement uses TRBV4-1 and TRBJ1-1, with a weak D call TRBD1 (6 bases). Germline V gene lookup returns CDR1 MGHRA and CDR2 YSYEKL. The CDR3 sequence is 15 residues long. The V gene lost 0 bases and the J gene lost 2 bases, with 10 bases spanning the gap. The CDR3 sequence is CASSQEGHLNTEAFF. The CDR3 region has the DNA TGCGCCAGCAGCCAAGAGGGACACCTTAACACTGAAGCTTTCTTT.

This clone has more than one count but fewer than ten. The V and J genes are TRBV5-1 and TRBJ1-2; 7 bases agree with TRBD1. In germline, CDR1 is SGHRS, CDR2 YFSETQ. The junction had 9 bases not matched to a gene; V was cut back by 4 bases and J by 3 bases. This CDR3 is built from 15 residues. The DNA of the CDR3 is TGCGCCAGCAGCGTCAGAGGACAGGTTCACTATGGCTACACCTTC. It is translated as CASSVRGQVHYGYTF.

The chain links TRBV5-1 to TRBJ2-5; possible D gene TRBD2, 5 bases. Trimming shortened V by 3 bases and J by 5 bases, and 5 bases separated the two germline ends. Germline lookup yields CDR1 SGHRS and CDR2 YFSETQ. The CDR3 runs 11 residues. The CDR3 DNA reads TGCGCCAGCAGCTCGGGGGAGACCCAGTACTTC. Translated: CASSSGETQYF.

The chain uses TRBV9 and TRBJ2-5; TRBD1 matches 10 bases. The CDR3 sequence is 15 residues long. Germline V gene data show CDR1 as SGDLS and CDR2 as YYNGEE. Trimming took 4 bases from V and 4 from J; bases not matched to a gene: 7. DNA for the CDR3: TGTGCCAGCAGCCATAGGACAGGGGGTCCAGAGACCCAGTACTTC. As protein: CASSHRTGGPETQYF.

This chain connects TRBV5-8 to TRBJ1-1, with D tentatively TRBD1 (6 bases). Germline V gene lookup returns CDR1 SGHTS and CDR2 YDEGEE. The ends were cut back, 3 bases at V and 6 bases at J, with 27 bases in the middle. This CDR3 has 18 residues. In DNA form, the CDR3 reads TGTGCCAGCAGCTACTTAACAGGGTTTTCGGGTATGGTGGCTGAAGCTTTCTTT. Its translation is CASSYLTGFSGMVAEAFF.

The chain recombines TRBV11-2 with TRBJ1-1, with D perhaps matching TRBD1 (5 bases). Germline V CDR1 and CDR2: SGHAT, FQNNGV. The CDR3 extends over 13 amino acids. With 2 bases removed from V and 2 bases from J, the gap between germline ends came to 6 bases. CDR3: CASSLTGNTEAFF. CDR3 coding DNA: TGTGCCAGCAGCTTAACAGGCAACACTGAAGCTTTCTTT.

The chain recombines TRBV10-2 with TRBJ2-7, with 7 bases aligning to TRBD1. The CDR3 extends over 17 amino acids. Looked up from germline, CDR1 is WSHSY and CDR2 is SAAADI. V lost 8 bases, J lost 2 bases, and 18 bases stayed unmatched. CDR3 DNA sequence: TGCGCCAGCCAGCAAGGGAATCTGTGGCAGGGGGCCTACGAGCAGTACTTC. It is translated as CASQQGNLWQGAYEQYF.

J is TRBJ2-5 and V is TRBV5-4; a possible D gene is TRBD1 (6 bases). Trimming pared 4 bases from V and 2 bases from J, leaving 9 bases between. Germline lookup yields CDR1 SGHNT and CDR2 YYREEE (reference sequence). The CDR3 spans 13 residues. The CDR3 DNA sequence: TGTGCCAGCAGCCTGGACAGACAAGAGACCCAGTACTTC. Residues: CASSLDRQETQYF.

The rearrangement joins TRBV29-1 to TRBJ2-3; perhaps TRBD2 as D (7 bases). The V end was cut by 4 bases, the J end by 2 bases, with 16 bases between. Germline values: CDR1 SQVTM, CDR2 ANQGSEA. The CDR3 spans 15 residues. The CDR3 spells CSVGVGGGLTDTQYF. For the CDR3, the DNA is TGCAGCGTTGGGGTGGGCGGGGGCCTCACAGATACGCAGTATTTT.

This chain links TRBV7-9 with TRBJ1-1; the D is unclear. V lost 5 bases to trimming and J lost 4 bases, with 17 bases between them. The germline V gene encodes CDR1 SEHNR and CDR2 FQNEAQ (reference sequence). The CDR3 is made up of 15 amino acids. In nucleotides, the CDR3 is TGTGCCAGCAGCGATGAATACGGAGCCGGCACTGAAGCTTTCTTT. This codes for CASSDEYGAGTEAFF.

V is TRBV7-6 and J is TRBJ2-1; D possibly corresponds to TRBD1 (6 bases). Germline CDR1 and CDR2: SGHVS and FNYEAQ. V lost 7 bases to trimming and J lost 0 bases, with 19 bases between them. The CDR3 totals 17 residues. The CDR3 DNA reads TGTGCCAGCATTCCCCAGGGGCACCTCAGCTCCTACAATGAGCAGTTCTTC. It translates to CASIPQGHLSSYNEQFF. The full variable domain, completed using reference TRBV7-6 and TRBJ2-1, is GAGVSQSPRYKVTKRGQDVALRCDPISGHVSLYWYRQALGQGPEFLTYFNYEAQQDKSGLPNDRFSAERPEGSISTLTIQRTEQRDSAMYRCASIPQGHLSSYNEQFFGPGTRLTVL.

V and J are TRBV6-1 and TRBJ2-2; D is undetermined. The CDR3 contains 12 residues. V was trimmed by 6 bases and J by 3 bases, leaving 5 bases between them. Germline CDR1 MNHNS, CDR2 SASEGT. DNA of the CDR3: TGTGCCAGCAGCCTTTACACCGGGGAGCTGTTTTTT. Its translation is CASSLYTGELFF.

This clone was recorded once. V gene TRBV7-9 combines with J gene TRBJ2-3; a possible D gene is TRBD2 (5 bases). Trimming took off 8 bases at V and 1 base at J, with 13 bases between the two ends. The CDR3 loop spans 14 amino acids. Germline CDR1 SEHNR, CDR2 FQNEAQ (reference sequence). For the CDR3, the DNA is TGTGCCAGCCGAGGGAATGCTGGCACAGATACGCAGTATTTT. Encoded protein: CASRGNAGTDTQYF. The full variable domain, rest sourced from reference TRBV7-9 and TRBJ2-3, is DTGVSQNPRHKITKRGQNVTFRCDPISEHNRLYWYRQTLGQGPEFLTYFQNEAQLEKSRLLSDRFSAERPKGSFSTLEIQRTEQGDSAMYLCASRGNAGTDTQYFGPGTRLTVL.